The 6 T cell receptor beta chains listed next were all sequenced from one sample in a study of blood T cell repertoires in COVID-19. Assay used: immunoSEQ multiplex PCR; TCRdb lists only in-frame clones, some missing. The sample carries some 250,000 clones, 86% recorded once. The sequenced sample was PBMCs or T cells enriched from blood (not recorded which). The receptor source for this set is a woman between 35 and 50 years old with acute COVID-19.

Worth noting for this clone: Other DNA sequences in this specimen translate into the identical CDR3. V is TRBV5-1 and J is TRBJ1-1, with TRBD1 matching over 8 bases. The CDR3 sequence is 14 residues long. Trimming cost V 5 bases and J 1 base; bases outside gene matches: 4. The germline CDR1 and CDR2 sequences are SGHRS and YFSETQ. The CDR3, as DNA: TGCGCCAGCAGTCGCGGACAGGGGAACACTGAAGCTTTCTTT. The encoded protein is CASSRGQGNTEAFF.

The chain joins TRBV6-5 to TRBJ2-7; the D gene is possibly TRBD2 (6 bases). V lost 2 bases to trimming and J lost 0 bases, with 8 bases between them. Germline loops: CDR1 MNHEY, CDR2 SVGAGI. CDR3 size: 14 residues. This CDR3 is CASSYPGSSYEQYF. In DNA, the CDR3 is TGTGCCAGCAGTTACCCCGGGAGCTCCTACGAGCAGTACTTC.

This rearrangement joins TRBV10-1 to TRBJ2-3; 7 nucleotides agree with TRBD1. CDR1 is WNHNN, CDR2 SYGVQD, per germline (reference sequence). The CDR3 has 18 residues. V gave up 2 bases and J gave up 4 bases; unmatched junction bases: 15. The CDR3 reads CASSEPFGTAGSPDTQYF. CDR3 in DNA: TGCGCCAGCAGTGAGCCTTTTGGGACAGCAGGGAGTCCAGATACGCAGTATTTT.

This clone was recorded only once. CDR3: CSVTKGQGGTEAFF. The CDR3 nucleotides read TGCAGCGTAACCAAGGGACAGGGTGGAACTGAAGCTTTCTTT. The V and J genes are TRBV29-1 and TRBJ1-1; TRBD1 aligns across 9 bases. Trimming at V came to 6 bases and at J to 5 bases, leaving 10 bases not matched to a gene. The CDR3 extends over 14 amino acids. The V gene's germline CDR1 is SQVTM and CDR2 ANQGSEA.

J is TRBJ2-7 and V is TRBV3-1 (or the pseudogene TRBV3-2), with 7 bases that match TRBD2. Germline V gene data show CDR1 as LGHDT and CDR2 as YNNKEL (reference sequence). This CDR3 is built from 15 residues. With 1 base clipped from V and 3 bases from J, the junction kept 6 bases outside the gene matches. CDR3 nucleotide sequence: TGTGCCAGCAGCCAAGGAGCGGGGCCGAACTACGAGCAGTACTTC. It encodes CASSQGAGPNYEQYF.

Details on this clone: At one end the junction does not follow the germline gene, possibly because of a read error. This rearrangement joins TRBV11-3 to TRBJ2-3; D unresolved. Germline CDR1 reads SGHNT; CDR2 reads YENEEA. CDR3 size: 14 residues. The CDR3 sequence is CASSRVASTYTQYF. The DNA for the CDR3 is TGTGCCAGCAGCCGGGTGGCTTCCACATATACGCAGTATTTT. The whole variable domain, filled in from reference TRBV11-3 and TRBJ2-3, reads EAGVVQSPRYKIIEKKQPVAFWCNPISGHNTLYWYLQNLGQGPELLIRYENEEAVDDSQLPKDRFSAERLKGVDSTLKIQPAELGDSAVYLCASSRVASTYTQYFGPGTRLTVL.